This TCR beta chain was recovered during a study of blood T cell repertoires in COVID-19. As originally analysed: Amplified reference gene primers provided the basis for estimating nucleated cell counts. The table came from immunoSEQ multiplex PCR; TCRdb's copy has only in-frame clones and leaves some out. V, J and clone size derive from that table, while D and trimming were established from the DNA sequence. The data hold around 72,000 clones, with about 91% observed a single time. This CDR3 has 14 residues. The V and J ends lost 7 bases and 7 bases respectively, with 15 bases between them. The germline gives CDR1 SGHRS, CDR2 YFSETQ.

This chain connects TRBV5-1 to TRBJ1-6, with D tentatively TRBD1 (6 bases). Specimen: peripheral blood. The clonotype originates from a human donor with active COVID-19. The donor label of this sample is uncertain. CDR3 nucleotides: TGCGCCAGCTCCCAACAGGGTGGGAATTCACCCCTCCACTTT. The encoded protein is CASSQQGGNSPLHF.